This TCR beta chain derives from a study of blood T cell repertoires in COVID-19. Study-wide context: Some COVID-19 samples were acute and others convalescent; all came from the United States, Italy and Spain. The analysed material was cDNA or gDNA that came from T cells, B-cell-depleted T cells, or PBMCs.

Per the authors' pipeline: Researchers report that nucleated cell counts were estimated from reference gene primer amplification. Profiling relied on immunoSEQ multiplex PCR, and the TCRdb table lists in-frame clones only, not all of them. V and J calls and clone size are given by that table; D and trimming were obtained from the DNA. The profile shows more than 150,000 clones, 85% to 90% of them singletons. CDR1 is MDHEN and CDR2 is SYDVKM in the germline V gene. V was clipped by 4 bases and J by 9 bases, with 16 bases between them. This CDR3 has 15 residues. The chain uses TRBV28 and TRBJ1-6; D unresolved. This clonotype was obtained from a middle-aged man with active or convalescent COVID-19. Source material: peripheral blood. The CDR3 loop reads CASSSNPGGVSPLHF. The CDR3 coding sequence is TGTGCCAGCAGTTCGAACCCCGGCGGGGTTTCACCCCTCCACTTT.